The T cell receptor beta chain described here comes from a study of post-analysis software for immune sequencing data. This clonotype occurred a few times. As yet, its antigen is unknown. Germline CDR1 is SQVTM and CDR2 is ANQGSEA. The CDR3 contains 14 residues. V was trimmed by 3 bases and J by 4 bases, leaving 14 bases between them. Whole-study results and caveats: There were a handful of TRBV segments more frequent in patients than controls, and TRBV5-6, TRBV5-1 and TRBV20-1 were among them.

The library was made from cDNA and included unique molecular identifiers. From the PCR reads, TCRdb called clonotypes with MiXCR, one entry per CDR3 protein. Found here are 750,000 to 900,000 distinct CDR3 sequences, 46% of them singletons; the top ten hold just under 5%. The TCR originated in a girl under 18 with multiple sclerosis. Specimen: blood. This chain connects TRBV29-1 to TRBJ2-3, with D perhaps matching TRBD1 or TRBD2 (5 bases each). The chain's CDR3 is CSVDPAEGADTQYF. The CDR3 nucleotides read TGCAGCGTTGACCCAGCGGAAGGGGCAGATACGCAGTATTTT.